The T cell receptor (beta chain) under discussion was sequenced for a study of beta chain features in type 1 diabetes. Every bit of the isolated RNA underwent reverse transcription, so sequencing read expressed TCRB transcripts. The protocol was immunoSEQ multiplex PCR, while the TCRdb copy is restricted to in-frame clones and leaves out a portion. The table includes a few hundred thousand clones, around 13% detected once. The study's findings and limits: Possible PCR preference for shorter templates applied equally to patients and controls. For Type 1 diabetes patients, all four CD4+ subsets carried TCRB CDR3s that were moderately but significantly shorter.

The authors sorted CD4+ naive, central memory, regulatory and stem cell-like memory cells via CD45RO/CCR7/CD25/CD127/CD95/CD27. Sorted populations all had greater than 95% purity. A note on this clone: Antigen: not known.

Trimming shortened V by 0 bases and J by 7 bases, and 14 bases separated the two germline ends. This CDR3 spans 15 amino acids. CDR1 is SGHRS and CDR2 is YFSETQ in the germline V gene. V gene TRBV5-1 combines with J gene TRBJ1-5; D remains unclear. Sequenced material: naive CD4+ T cells from blood. The receptor was derived from a woman aged 18-30 years with type 1 diabetes. The CDR3 loop reads CASSLEGGVRQPQHF. In nucleotides, the CDR3 is TGCGCCAGCAGCTTGGAAGGCGGGGTTAGGCAGCCCCAGCATTTT.